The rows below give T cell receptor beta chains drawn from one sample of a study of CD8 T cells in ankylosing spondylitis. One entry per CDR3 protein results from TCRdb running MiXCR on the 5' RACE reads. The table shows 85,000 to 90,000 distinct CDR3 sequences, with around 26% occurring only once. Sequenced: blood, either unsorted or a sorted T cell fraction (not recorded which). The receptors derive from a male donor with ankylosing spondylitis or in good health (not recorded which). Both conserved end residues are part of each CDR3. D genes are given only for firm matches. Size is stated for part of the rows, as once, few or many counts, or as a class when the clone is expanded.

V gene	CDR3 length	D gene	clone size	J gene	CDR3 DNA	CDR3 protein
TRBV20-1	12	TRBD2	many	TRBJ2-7	TGCAGTGCGTCCGGGACTAACTACGAGCAGTACTTC	CSASGTNYEQYF
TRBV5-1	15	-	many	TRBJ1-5	TGCGCCAGCAGCTTGGTTGGGGGACTCAATCAGCCCCAGCATTTT	CASSLVGGLNQPQHF
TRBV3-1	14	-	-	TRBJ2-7	TGTGCCAGCAGCCAAGATCTCAATTCCTACGAGCAGTACTTC	CASSQDLNSYEQYF
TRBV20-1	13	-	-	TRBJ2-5	TGCAGTTGTAAAGTCAGGGGCCAAGAGACCCAGTACTTC	CSCKVRGQETQYF
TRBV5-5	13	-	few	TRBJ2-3	TGTGCCAGCAGCTTGGGTCCGGCAGATACGCAGTATTTT	CASSLGPADTQYF
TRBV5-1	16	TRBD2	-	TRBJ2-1	TGCGCCAGCAGCTTGACTAGCGGGAGGGGTTACAATGAGCAGTTCTTC	CASSLTSGRGYNEQFF
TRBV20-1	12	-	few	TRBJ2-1	TGCAGTGCTCTATTCTCCTACAATGAGCAGTTCTTC	CSALFSYNEQFF
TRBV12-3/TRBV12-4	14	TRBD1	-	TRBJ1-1	TGTGCCAGCAGTTGGTACAGGGGTCGCACTGAAGCTTTCTTT	CASSWYRGRTEAFF
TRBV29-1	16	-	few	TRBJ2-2	TGCAGCGTTGCATCAGGAGAGGGGGGACGCACCGGGGAGCTGTTTTTT	CSVASGEGGRTGELFF
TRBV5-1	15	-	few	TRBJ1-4	TGCGCCAGCAGCTTGGGCTCCGCAACTAATGAAAAACTGTTTTTT	CASSLGSATNEKLFF
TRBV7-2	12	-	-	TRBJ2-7	TGTGCCAGCAGCAGGGACCACTACGAGCAGTACTTC	CASSRDHYEQYF
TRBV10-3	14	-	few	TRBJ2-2	TGTGCCACGGGACGCCAAACAACCACCGGGGAGCTGTTTTTT	CATGRQTTTGELFF
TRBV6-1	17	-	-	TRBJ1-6	TGTGCCAGCAGTACCCCTCAGGGGCGGGATGTCGATTCACCCCTCCACTTT	CASSTPQGRDVDSPLHF
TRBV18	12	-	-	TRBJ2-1	TGTGCCAGCTCACGGGAGAACAATGAGCAGTTCTTC	CASSRENNEQFF
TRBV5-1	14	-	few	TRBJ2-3	TGCGCCAGCAGCGTCGGAGATAGCACAGATACGCAGTATTTT	CASSVGDSTDTQYF
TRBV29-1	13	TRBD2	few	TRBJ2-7	TGCAGCGTCATGACTAGCGGGAGTTACGAGCAGTACTTC	CSVMTSGSYEQYF
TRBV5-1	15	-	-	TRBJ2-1	TGCGCCAGCAGCCTACAGGTCCGGTTCTACAATGAGCAGTTCTTC	CASSLQVRFYNEQFF
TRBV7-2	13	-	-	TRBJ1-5	TGTGCCAGCAGCAATTCCCAGGGGCAGCCCCAGCATTTT	CASSNSQGQPQHF
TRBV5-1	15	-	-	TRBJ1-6	TGCGCCAGCAGCTTTTCGGGCAGGGAAAGGTCACCCCTCCACTTT	CASSFSGRERSPLHF
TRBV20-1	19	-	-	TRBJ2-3	TGCAGTGCTAACCCCGGGGAGCCTATGGGGGAAGCTAGCACAGATACGCAGTATTTT	CSANPGEPMGEASTDTQYF
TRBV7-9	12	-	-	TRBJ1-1	TGTGCCAGCAGCTTAATTAACACCCTAGCTTTCTTT	CASSLINTLAFF
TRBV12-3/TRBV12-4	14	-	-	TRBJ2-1	TGTGCCAGCAGTGCCAGGGTGACCACAAATGAGCAGTTCTTC	CASSARVTTNEQFF
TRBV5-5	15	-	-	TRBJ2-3	TGTGCCAGCAGCTTTTCAAGCGGTCTGACAGATACGCAGTATTTT	CASSFSSGLTDTQYF
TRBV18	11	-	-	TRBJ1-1	TGTGCCAGCTCAACGAACACTGAAGCTTTCTTT	CASSTNTEAFF
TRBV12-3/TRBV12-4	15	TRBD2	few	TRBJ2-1	TGTGCCAGCAGTTTTCTAGCGGGAGGAGGCAATGAGCAGTTCTTC	CASSFLAGGGNEQFF
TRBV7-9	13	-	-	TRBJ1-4	TGTGCCAGCAGCTTTTTAGGCTATGAAAAACTGTTTTTT	CASSFLGYEKLFF
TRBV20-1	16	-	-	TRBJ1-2	TGCAGTGCTACTATCTTTAACGGCAGGGCGGACTATGGCTACACCTTC	CSATIFNGRADYGYTF
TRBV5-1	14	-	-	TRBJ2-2	TGCGCCATCAGCTTGGAGGTGAACACCGGGGCGCTGTTTTTT	CAISLEVNTGALFF
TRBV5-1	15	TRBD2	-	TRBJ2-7	TGCGCCAGCAGCTTGGTTATAGCGGGAAGGCACGAGCAGTACTTC	CASSLVIAGRHEQYF
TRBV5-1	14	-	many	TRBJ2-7	TGCGCCAGCAGCCCCGACAACGGACCCTACGAGCAGTACTTC	CASSPDNGPYEQYF
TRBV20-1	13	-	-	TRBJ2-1	TGCAGTGCTAGAGATGTTCGTAGGAATGAGCAGTTCTTC	CSARDVRRNEQFF
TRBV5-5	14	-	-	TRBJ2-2	TGTGCCAGCAGCCCCGGACCGTACACCGGGGAGCTGTTTTTT	CASSPGPYTGELFF
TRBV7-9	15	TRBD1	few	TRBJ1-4	TGTGCCAGCAGCACAGGGGGCGCTTCTAATGAAAAACTGTTTTTT	CASSTGGASNEKLFF
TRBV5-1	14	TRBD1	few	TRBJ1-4	TGCGCCAGCAGCTTAGGGGGCCCGAATGAAAAACTGTTTTTT	CASSLGGPNEKLFF
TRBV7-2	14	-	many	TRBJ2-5	TGTGCCAGCAGCATTCAAGCCCTCGGAGAGACCCAGTACTTC	CASSIQALGETQYF
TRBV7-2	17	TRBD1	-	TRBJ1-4	TGTGCCAGCAGCTTAGTCCCTCCCGGGACAGGTCTGGGAAAACTGTTTTTT	CASSLVPPGTGLGKLFF
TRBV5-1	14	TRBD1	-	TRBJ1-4	TGCGCCAGCAGCTCGACAGGGAGAAATGAAAAACTGTTTTTT	CASSSTGRNEKLFF
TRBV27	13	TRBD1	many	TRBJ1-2	TGTGCCAGCAGAGGACAGGGGGCGGGTGGCTACACCTTC	CASRGQGAGGYTF
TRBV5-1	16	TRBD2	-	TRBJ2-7	TGCGCCAGCAGCTCCTTAGCAGCGGGAGGCATCCACGAGCAGTACTTC	CASSSLAAGGIHEQYF
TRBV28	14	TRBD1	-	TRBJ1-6	TGTGCCAGCAGCAATGGACAGGGATTATCACCCCTCCACTTT	CASSNGQGLSPLHF
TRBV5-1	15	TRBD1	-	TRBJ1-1	TGCGCCAGCAGCCAGACGACAGGGGACTACACTGAAGCTTTCTTT	CASSQTTGDYTEAFF
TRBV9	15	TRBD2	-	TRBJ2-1	TGTGCCAGCAGCGCCCGACTAGCGGGATACAATGAGCAGTTCTTC	CASSARLAGYNEQFF
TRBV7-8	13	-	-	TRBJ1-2	TGTGCCAGCAGCCACGGGATCGGGGTTGGCTACACCTTC	CASSHGIGVGYTF
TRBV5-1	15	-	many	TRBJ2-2	TGCGCCAGCAGCGGGGGGACAGCCAACACCGGGGAGCTGTTTTTT	CASSGGTANTGELFF
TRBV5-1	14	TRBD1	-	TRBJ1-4	TGCGCCAGCAGCGCCGGACAGGGCCGTGAAAAACTGTTTTTT	CASSAGQGREKLFF
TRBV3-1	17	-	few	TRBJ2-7	TGTGCCAGCAGTCCCCCCAGGAGGAGCGTGAACACTCACGAGCAGTACTTC	CASSPPRRSVNTHEQYF
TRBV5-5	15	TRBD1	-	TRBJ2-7	TGTGCCAGCAGGGACGAGACAGGGGGTCCCTACGAGCAGTACTTC	CASRDETGGPYEQYF
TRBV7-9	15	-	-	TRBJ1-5	TGTGCCAGCAGCGTTTCAACCCCGGGCAATCAGCCCCAGCATTTT	CASSVSTPGNQPQHF
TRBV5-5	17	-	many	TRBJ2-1	TGTGCCAGCAGCTTGAGGTCGGACTGGGGCTCCTACAATGAGCAGTTCTTC	CASSLRSDWGSYNEQFF
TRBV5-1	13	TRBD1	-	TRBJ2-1	TGCGCCAGCGCACAGGGGGCCTACAATGAGCAGTTCTTC	CASAQGAYNEQFF
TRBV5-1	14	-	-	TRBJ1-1	TGCGCCAGCAGCTTCGGGTTAGGGGACACTGAAGCTTTCTTT	CASSFGLGDTEAFF